This T cell receptor beta chain was retrieved from a study of T-cell memory formation after mild COVID-19. About the research overall: The study found TCR clusters largely donor specific.

This clonotype was observed a few times. Its antigen is currently unknown. Germline V gene sequence: CDR1 LNHDA, CDR2 SQIVND (reference sequence). CDR3 size: 13 residues. V shed 10 bases and J shed 6 bases, with 18 bases lying between them. Findings and caveats of the study: Cross-reactive memory apparently joined, as some responding clones appeared in pre-infection memory. Later expanders leaned CD4+, whereas day 15 to 85 contracting clones were balanced CD4/CD8. Second-wave clones that peaked on day 37 lacked confirmed SARS-CoV-2 specificity.

TCRdb passed the 5' RACE reads through MiXCR, listing each CDR3 protein once. This table has 85,000 to 130,000 distinct CDR3 sequences, about a sixth appearing once. The genes are TRBV19 and TRBJ1-1; D call uncertain. This TCR was sampled from an adult woman who had mild COVID-19 (a few samples of this study predate the infection). Cell type and time point are not known. Sequenced input: PBMCs or a T cell subset sorted from them (not recorded which). The CDR3: CAIRVGSRAEAFF. DNA of the CDR3: TGTGCCATCAGAGTAGGCTCGAGGGCTGAAGCTTTCTTT.